The 26 T cell receptor beta chains in this list originate from one sample, sequenced in a study of blood T cell repertoires in COVID-19. Assay: immunoSEQ multiplex PCR; the TCRdb copy retains only in-frame clones and omits some. The sample comprises fewer than 400,000 clones, around nine tenths of which are singletons, and about 1.8% rests with the top ten. Input material: PBMCs or T cells enriched from blood (not recorded which). These receptors were taken from a woman in her twenties or thirties who had recovered from COVID-19.

The chain carries TRBV5-6 and TRBJ2-3; TRBD1 is a possible D gene (6 bases). Between the trimmed V and J ends, which lost 4 bases and 7 bases, there was a span of 22 bases. The V gene's germline CDR1 is SGHDT and CDR2 YYEEEE. This CDR3 has 16 residues. The CDR3 DNA follows: TGTGCCAGCAGCGCATACAGGGTACCCCCTCTAAATACGCAGTATTTT. Translating gives CASSAYRVPPLNTQYF.

The chain has TRBV9 and TRBJ2-2; TRBD1 matches 8 bases. The junction had 9 bases not matched to a gene; V was cut back by 0 bases and J by 5 bases. Germline V gives CDR1 SGDLS, CDR2 YYNGEE. This CDR3 has 17 amino acids. The CDR3 loop is CASSVGITGGRTGELFF. CDR3 bases: TGTGCCAGCAGCGTAGGCATCACAGGGGGACGGACCGGGGAGCTGTTTTTT. Supplemented by reference TRBV9 and TRBJ2-2, the full variable domain reads DSGVTQTPKHLITATGQRVTLRCSPRSGDLSVYWYQQSLDQGLQFLIQYYNGEERAKGNILERFSAQQFPDLHSELNLSSLELGDSALYFCASSVGITGGRTGELFFGEGSRLTVL.

The CDR3 nucleotides are TGTGCCAGCAGCTTTGGGACAGGGATCTATGGCTACACCTTC. This codes for CASSFGTGIYGYTF. This sequence joins TRBV7-8 and TRBJ1-2, with 9 positions matching TRBD1. The CDR3 contains 14 residues. V shed 3 bases, J shed 4 bases, and the junction held 3 bases outside the gene matches. The germline V gene has CDR1 SGHVS and CDR2 FQNEAQ.

The chain uses TRBV7-8 and TRBJ1-1; 8 bases agree with TRBD1. The CDR3 has 13 amino acids. The germline V gene encodes CDR1 SGHVS and CDR2 FQNEAQ. The junction had 4 bases not matched to a gene; V was cut back by 5 bases and J by 5 bases. CDR3 DNA: TGTGCCAGCAGCCGGACAGGGCGAACTGAAGCTTTCTTT. This encodes CASSRTGRTEAFF.

This sequence joins TRBV9 and TRBJ1-2; D is unclear. V dropped 0 bases and J dropped 8 bases, with 14 bases sitting between them. CDR1 is SGDLS, CDR2 YYNGEE, per germline. The CDR3 covers 14 residues. CDR3 amino acids: CASSVDLVGGGYTF. DNA of the CDR3: TGTGCCAGCAGCGTAGACCTTGTGGGAGGAGGCTACACCTTC.

This clone has a single count. This chain connects TRBV6-5 to TRBJ2-7; TRBD1 might be the D (6 bases). The CDR3 length is 14 residues. Germline values: CDR1 MNHEY, CDR2 SVGAGI. V was trimmed by 7 bases and J by 7 bases, leaving 20 bases between them. CDR3 loop: CASTLSQGAFEQYF. The CDR3 nucleotides are TGTGCCAGCACTCTTTCACAGGGAGCGTTTGAGCAGTACTTC.

This clone was seen a single time. V is TRBV7-9 and J is TRBJ1-1; 8 nucleotides align to TRBD1. V lost 4 bases, J lost 3 bases, and 7 bases stayed unmatched. This CDR3 is 15 amino acids long. The germline CDR1 and CDR2 sequences are SEHNR and FQNEAQ (reference sequence). The CDR3: CASSYRTGRYTEAFF. The CDR3 DNA reads TGTGCCAGCAGCTATAGGACAGGGCGGTACACTGAAGCTTTCTTT.

About this clone: In the same sample, other DNA sequences code for this CDR3. The rearrangement links TRBV15 to TRBJ1-1, with D possibly TRBD1 on 6 matching bases. Germline V lookup: CDR1 LNHNV, CDR2 YYDKDF (reference sequence). This CDR3 has 16 residues. V lost 1 base and J 1 base, leaving 13 bases between the germline ends. The CDR3 nucleotides are TGTGCCACCAGCAGAGTGTTCGGCAGGGGGAACACTGAAGCTTTCTTT. It specifies CATSRVFGRGNTEAFF.

J is TRBJ2-1 and V is TRBV27; TRBD2 matches 8 bases. The CDR3 is 15 amino acids. Germline CDR1 reads MNHEY; CDR2 reads SMNVEV (reference sequence). V gave up 5 bases and J gave up 1 base; unmatched junction bases: 4. The CDR3, as DNA: TGTGCCAGCAGTACCAGCGGGAGTTCCTACAATGAGCAGTTCTTC. Encoded protein: CASSTSGSSYNEQFF.

The genes are TRBV7-6 and TRBJ2-7, with D possibly TRBD1 on 5 matching bases. The germline gives CDR1 SGHVS, CDR2 FNYEAQ. Trimming took off 6 bases at V and 2 bases at J, with 14 bases between the two ends. The CDR3 spans 14 residues. CDR3 residues: CASRALQGTYEQYF. DNA of the CDR3: TGTGCCAGCAGAGCCCTTCAGGGAACCTACGAGCAGTACTTC.

The V call is TRBV28, the J call TRBJ2-7, with D maybe TRBD1 (6 bases). Germline V gene data show CDR1 as MDHEN and CDR2 as SYDVKM. With 5 bases removed from V and 3 bases from J, the gap between germline ends came to 11 bases. CDR3 length equals 13 residues. The CDR3 DNA sequence: TGTGCCAGCAGTCAAAGGACAGACTACGAGCAGTACTTC. It encodes CASSQRTDYEQYF. Combining the CDR3 with reference TRBV28 and TRBJ2-7 gives the whole variable domain DVKVTQSSRYLVKRTGEKVFLECVQDMDHENMFWYRQDPGLGLRLIYFSYDVKMKEKGDIPEGYSVSREKKERFSLILESASTNQTSMYLCASSQRTDYEQYFGPGTRLTVT.

The chain joins TRBV27 to TRBJ1-1; 7 bases align to TRBD1. V lost 7 bases and J lost 1; bases outside the gene matches: 15. The CDR3 sequence is 17 residues long. The germline gives CDR1 MNHEY, CDR2 SMNVEV (reference sequence). CDR3 coding DNA: TGTGCCAGCATTCCCATGAGTGCGGGACAGCCGAACACTGAAGCTTTCTTT. Amino acid sequence: CASIPMSAGQPNTEAFF.

The chain employs TRBV10-3 and TRBJ1-2; tentative D call: TRBD1 (5 bases). V was shortened by 4 bases and J by 4 bases, with 10 bases between the two germline ends. The CDR3 extends over 13 amino acids. Germline loops: CDR1 ENHRY, CDR2 SYGVKD. The CDR3 nucleotides are TGTGCCATCAGTGCAGGGTTAGGCTATGGCTACACCTTC. Encoded protein: CAISAGLGYGYTF.

This chain uses TRBV11-2 with TRBJ2-2, with D perhaps TRBD1 (5 bases). The germline V gene has CDR1 SGHAT and CDR2 FQNNGV. The V end was cut by 4 bases, the J end by 2 bases, with 8 bases between. The CDR3 contains 14 residues. The CDR3 DNA is TGTGCCAGCAGCTACGGACAAAACACCGGGGAGCTGTTTTTT. It encodes CASSYGQNTGELFF. Complete variable domain (other parts from reference TRBV11-2 and TRBJ2-2): EAGVAQSPRYKIIEKRQSVAFWCNPISGHATLYWYQQILGQGPKLLIQFQNNGVVDDSQLPKDRFSAERLKGVDSTLKIQPAKLEDSAVYLCASSYGQNTGELFFGEGSRLTVL.

J is TRBJ2-7 and V is TRBV7-3; 10 bases are shared with TRBD2. Germline trimming cut 4 bases from V and 6 bases from J; bases unmatched to any gene: 9. Looked up from germline, CDR1 is SGHTA and CDR2 is FQGTGA. The CDR3 consists of 15 residues. The CDR3, as DNA: TGTGCCAGCAGCTCGGGAGCGGGGGGGAGTGGCGAGCAGTACTTC. Translating gives CASSSGAGGSGEQYF.

This chain connects TRBV3-1 (or the pseudogene TRBV3-2) to TRBJ2-5; the match to TRBD1 covers 8 bases. The CDR3 has 14 residues. Germline-derived CDR1 and CDR2 are LGHDT and YNNKEL (reference sequence). V lost 4 bases to trimming and J lost 4 bases; unmatched junction nucleotides: 5. The CDR3 protein is CASSPTGTGETQYF. CDR3 DNA sequence: TGTGCCAGCAGCCCGACAGGGACAGGAGAGACCCAGTACTTC.

For the CDR3, the DNA is TGCAGTGCTAGTACAAATCATGAGCAGTTCTTC. This encodes CSASTNHEQFF. The chain links TRBV20-1 to TRBJ2-1, with D uncertain. Looked up from germline, CDR1 is DFQATT and CDR2 is SNEGSKA (reference sequence). Trimming stripped 3 bases from V and 8 bases from J, with 8 bases between. The CDR3 loop spans 11 amino acids.

The chain has TRBV6-6 and TRBJ2-3; D gene ambiguous. CDR1 is MNHNY, CDR2 SVGAGI, per germline (reference sequence). This CDR3 region has 12 residues. V was pared by 5 bases and J by 5 bases, with 8 bases between. The CDR3 sequence: CASSPRKDTQYF. In nucleotides, the CDR3 is TGTGCCAGCAGTCCGAGGAAAGATACGCAGTATTTT.

The V gene is TRBV19, the J gene TRBJ1-5, with TRBD1 identical over 7 bases. CDR3 length: 15 residues. The germline CDR1 and CDR2 sequences are LNHDA and SQIVND (reference sequence). The V gene end was trimmed by 4 bases and the J gene end by 2 bases; junction bases not matched to a gene: 5. The CDR3 is CASSKGGWGNQPQHF. The CDR3 DNA sequence: TGTGCCAGTAGTAAAGGGGGCTGGGGCAATCAGCCCCAGCATTTT.

The chain is built from TRBV5-8 and TRBJ2-3; 12 bases fit TRBD2. CDR1 and CDR2 from the germline V gene are SGHTS and YDEGEE. The CDR3 spans 17 residues. V trimming: 2 bases; J trimming: 4 bases; junction bases outside the gene matches: 8. As DNA, the CDR3 is TGTGCCAGCAGCTTAGTAAAGGGACTAGCGGGCCCAGATACGCAGTATTTT. Encoded protein: CASSLVKGLAGPDTQYF.

Concerning this clone itself: The sample has other DNA sequences that encode this CDR3 too. The chain joins TRBV12-3 or TRBV12-4 to TRBJ2-2; no clear D. V lost 5 bases and J 6 bases, leaving 10 bases between the germline ends. This CDR3 contains 13 residues. CDR3 protein: CASSLIPAGELFF. The CDR3 DNA reads TGTGCCAGCAGTCTCATTCCGGCCGGGGAGCTGTTTTTT.

V and J are TRBV3-1 (or the pseudogene TRBV3-2) and TRBJ2-7; 8 bases are shared with TRBD1. The CDR3 runs to 14 residues. V gave up 1 base and J gave up 5 bases; unmatched junction bases: 4. Germline V gene data show CDR1 as LGHDT and CDR2 as YNNKEL (reference sequence). The DNA of the CDR3 is TGTGCCAGCAGCCAAGGGACAGGGAGGCACGAGCAGTACTTC. Translated: CASSQGTGRHEQYF.

This chain links TRBV6-9 with TRBJ2-1; 7 nucleotides line up with TRBD1. After removal of 6 bases from V and 8 bases from J, the junction contained 22 bases not matched to a gene. The CDR3 covers 18 residues. CDR1 MNHGY and CDR2 SVAAGI come from the germline V gene. CDR3 sequence reads: CASSDTLTFRQGIHEQFF. CDR3 sequence (DNA): TGTGCCAGCAGCGACACCCTGACATTTCGACAGGGAATCCATGAGCAGTTCTTC.

The chain employs TRBV15 and TRBJ2-1, with 8 bases identical to TRBD1. Germline values: CDR1 LNHNV, CDR2 YYDKDF (reference sequence). Trimming took 1 base from V and 6 from J; bases not matched to a gene: 11. This CDR3 is 17 amino acids long. In nucleotides, the CDR3 is TGTGCCACCAGCAGAGGTCTTTATCAGGGGGCTTTCAATGAGCAGTTCTTC. Amino acid sequence: CATSRGLYQGAFNEQFF.

This chain uses TRBV10-3 with TRBJ1-5, with TRBD1 as a possible D gene (6 bases). Germline V lookup: CDR1 ENHRY, CDR2 SYGVKD. The CDR3 sequence is 14 residues long. V was clipped by 6 bases and J by 6 bases, with 15 bases between them. The CDR3: CAIRGEGVSQPQHF. Written as DNA, the CDR3 is TGTGCCATCAGGGGGGAGGGGGTGTCTCAGCCCCAGCATTTT.

The chain is built from TRBV30 and TRBJ2-3; D is perhaps TRBD2 (5 bases). V lost 4 bases to trimming and J lost 2 bases, with 7 bases between them. The CDR3 is made up of 12 amino acids. From germline, CDR1 is GTSNPN and CDR2 SVGIG (reference sequence). The CDR3 DNA reads as TGTGCCTGGAACGGGGACACAGATACGCAGTATTTT. It encodes CAWNGDTDTQYF.